This T cell receptor (beta chain) originates from a study of blood T cell repertoires in COVID-19. V lost 7 bases and J 3 bases, leaving 13 bases between the germline ends. Germline-derived CDR1 and CDR2 are LNHDA and SQIVND (reference sequence). This CDR3 has 13 amino acids. This clone occurred a few times. Produced via immunoSEQ multiplex PCR; TCRdb's table is partial and in-frame only. Among 200,000 to 250,000 clones listed, under 90% were seen once. Sample: PBMCs or T cells enriched from blood (not recorded which). The chain couples TRBV19 to TRBJ2-7; D possibly corresponds to TRBD2 (6 bases). This receptor was identified in a man in his 60s who had recovered from COVID-19. The DNA of the CDR3 is TGTGCCAGTAAGGGGAGGTCAAGCTACGAGCAGTACTTC. This translates into CASKGRSSYEQYF.